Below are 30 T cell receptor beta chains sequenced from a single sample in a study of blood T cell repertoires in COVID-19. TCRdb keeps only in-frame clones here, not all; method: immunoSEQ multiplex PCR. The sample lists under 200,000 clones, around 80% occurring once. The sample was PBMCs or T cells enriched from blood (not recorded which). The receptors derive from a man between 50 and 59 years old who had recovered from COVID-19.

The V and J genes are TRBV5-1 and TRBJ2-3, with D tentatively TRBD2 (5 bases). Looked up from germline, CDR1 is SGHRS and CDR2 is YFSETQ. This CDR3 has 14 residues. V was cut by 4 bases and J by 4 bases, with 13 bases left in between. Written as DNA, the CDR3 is TGCGCCAGCAGCCCCCTGGCCGGGGCAGATACGCAGTATTTT. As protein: CASSPLAGADTQYF.

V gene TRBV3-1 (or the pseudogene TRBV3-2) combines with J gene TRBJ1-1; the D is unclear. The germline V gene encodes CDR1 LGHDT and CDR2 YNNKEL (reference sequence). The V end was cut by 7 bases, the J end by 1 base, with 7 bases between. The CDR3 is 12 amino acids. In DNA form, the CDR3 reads TGTGCCAGCACTGACTCGAACACTGAAGCTTTCTTT. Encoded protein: CASTDSNTEAFF.

The CDR3 sequence is CATSDFMGSRNYGYTF. The CDR3 DNA reads TGTGCCACCAGTGATTTTATGGGGAGTAGGAACTATGGCTACACCTTC. The rearrangement links TRBV24-1 to TRBJ1-2; D is unresolved. The CDR3 runs 16 residues. The germline V gene encodes CDR1 KGHDR and CDR2 SFDVKD. Trimming removed 1 base from V and 2 bases from J, with 13 bases in between.

The CDR3, as DNA: TGTGCCAGCAGCCCAGACTCTGGCGGGGAGCTGTTTTTT. It encodes CASSPDSGGELFF. This chain uses TRBV9 with TRBJ2-2; D gene uncertain. CDR1 SGDLS and CDR2 YYNGEE come from the germline V gene. V was shortened by 4 bases and J by 7 bases, with 11 bases between the two germline ends. This CDR3 is 13 amino acids long.

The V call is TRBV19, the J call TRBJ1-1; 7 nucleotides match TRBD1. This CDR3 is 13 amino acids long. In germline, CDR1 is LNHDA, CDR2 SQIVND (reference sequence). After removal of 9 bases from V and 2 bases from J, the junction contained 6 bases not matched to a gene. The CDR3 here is CASRRQGNTEAFF. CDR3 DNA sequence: TGTGCCAGCCGAAGACAGGGAAACACTGAAGCTTTCTTT.

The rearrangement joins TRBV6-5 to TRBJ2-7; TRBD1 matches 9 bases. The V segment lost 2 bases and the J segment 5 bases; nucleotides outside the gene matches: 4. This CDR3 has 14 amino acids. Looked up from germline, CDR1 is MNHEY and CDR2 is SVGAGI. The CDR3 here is CASSYDRGLNEQYF. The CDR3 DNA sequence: TGTGCCAGCAGTTACGACAGGGGGTTGAACGAGCAGTACTTC.

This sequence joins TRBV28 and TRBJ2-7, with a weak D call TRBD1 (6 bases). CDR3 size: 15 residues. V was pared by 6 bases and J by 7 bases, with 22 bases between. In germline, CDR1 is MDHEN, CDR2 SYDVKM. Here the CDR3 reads CASRPTGQKGGEQYF. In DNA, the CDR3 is TGTGCCAGCAGGCCTACGGGTCAAAAAGGGGGAGAGCAGTACTTC. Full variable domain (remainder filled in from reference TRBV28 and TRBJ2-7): DVKVTQSSRYLVKRTGEKVFLECVQDMDHENMFWYRQDPGLGLRLIYFSYDVKMKEKGDIPEGYSVSREKKERFSLILESASTNQTSMYLCASRPTGQKGGEQYFGPGTRLTVT.

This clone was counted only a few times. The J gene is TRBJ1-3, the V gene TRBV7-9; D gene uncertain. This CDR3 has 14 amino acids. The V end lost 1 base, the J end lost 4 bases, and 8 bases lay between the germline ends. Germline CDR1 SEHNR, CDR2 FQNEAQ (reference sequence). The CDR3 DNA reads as TGTGCCAGCAGCTTAGAAAAAGCCGGAAACACCATATATTTT. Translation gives CASSLEKAGNTIYF.

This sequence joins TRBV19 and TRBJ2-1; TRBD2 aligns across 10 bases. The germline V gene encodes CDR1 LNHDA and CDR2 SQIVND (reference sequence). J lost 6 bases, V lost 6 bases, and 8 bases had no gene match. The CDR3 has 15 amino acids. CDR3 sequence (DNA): TGTGCCAGTAGGGTCTCGGGACTAGCGTCCAATGAGCAGTTCTTC. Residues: CASRVSGLASNEQFF.

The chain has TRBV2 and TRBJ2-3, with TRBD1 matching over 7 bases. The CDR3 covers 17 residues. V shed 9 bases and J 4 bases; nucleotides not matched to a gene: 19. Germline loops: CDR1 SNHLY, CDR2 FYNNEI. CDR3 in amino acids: CASCITGVVPAADTQYF. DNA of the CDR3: TGTGCCAGTTGCATCACAGGGGTCGTCCCCGCCGCAGATACGCAGTATTTT.

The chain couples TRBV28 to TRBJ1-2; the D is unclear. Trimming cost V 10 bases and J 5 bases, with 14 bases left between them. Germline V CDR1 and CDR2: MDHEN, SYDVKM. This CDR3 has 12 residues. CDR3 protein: CAILGGQYGYTF. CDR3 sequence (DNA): TGTGCCATACTCGGCGGCCAATATGGCTACACCTTC.

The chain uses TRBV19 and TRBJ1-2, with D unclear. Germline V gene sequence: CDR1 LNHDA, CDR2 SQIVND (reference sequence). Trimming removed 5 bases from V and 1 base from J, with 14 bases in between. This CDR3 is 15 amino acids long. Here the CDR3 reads CASSGGETVNYGYTF. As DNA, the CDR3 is TGTGCCAGTAGTGGAGGCGAGACGGTTAACTATGGCTACACCTTC.

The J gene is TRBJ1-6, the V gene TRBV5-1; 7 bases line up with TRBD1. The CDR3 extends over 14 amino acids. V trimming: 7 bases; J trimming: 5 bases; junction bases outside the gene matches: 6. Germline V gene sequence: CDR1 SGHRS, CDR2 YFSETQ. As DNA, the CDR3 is TGCGCCAGCGGTTTCGGGACAGATAATTCACCCCTCCACTTT. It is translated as CASGFGTDNSPLHF.

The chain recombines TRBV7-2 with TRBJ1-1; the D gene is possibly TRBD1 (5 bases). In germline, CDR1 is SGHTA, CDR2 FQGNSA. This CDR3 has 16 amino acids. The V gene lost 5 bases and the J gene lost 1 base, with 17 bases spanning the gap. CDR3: CASSRNSGSPNTEAFF. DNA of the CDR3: TGTGCCAGCAGCCGGAATTCAGGGTCGCCGAACACTGAAGCTTTCTTT.

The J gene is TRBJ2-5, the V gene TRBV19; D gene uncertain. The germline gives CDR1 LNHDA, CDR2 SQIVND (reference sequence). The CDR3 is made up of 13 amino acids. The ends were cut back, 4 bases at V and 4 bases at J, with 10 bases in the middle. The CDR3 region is CASSTQTGETQYF. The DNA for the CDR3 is TGTGCCAGTAGTACGCAGACGGGAGAGACCCAGTACTTC. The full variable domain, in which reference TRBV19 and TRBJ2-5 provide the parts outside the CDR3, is DGGITQSPKYLFRKEGQNVTLSCEQNLNHDAMYWYRQDPGQGLRLIYYSQIVNDFQKGDIAEGYSVSREKKESFPLTVTSAQKNPTAFYLCASSTQTGETQYFGPGTRLLVL.

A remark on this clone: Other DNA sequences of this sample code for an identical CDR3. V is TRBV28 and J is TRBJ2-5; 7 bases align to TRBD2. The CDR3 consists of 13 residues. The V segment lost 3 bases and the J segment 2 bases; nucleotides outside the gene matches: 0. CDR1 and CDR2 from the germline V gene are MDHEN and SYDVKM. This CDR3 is CASSLGGQETQYF. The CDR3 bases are TGTGCCAGCAGTTTGGGGGGGCAAGAGACCCAGTACTTC.

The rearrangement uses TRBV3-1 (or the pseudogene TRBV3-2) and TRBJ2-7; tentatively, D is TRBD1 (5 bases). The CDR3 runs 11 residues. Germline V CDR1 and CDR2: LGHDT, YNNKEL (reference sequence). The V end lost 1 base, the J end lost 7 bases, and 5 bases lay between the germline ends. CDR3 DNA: TGTGCCAGCAGCCAAGGACAGGAGCAGTACTTC. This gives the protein CASSQGQEQYF.

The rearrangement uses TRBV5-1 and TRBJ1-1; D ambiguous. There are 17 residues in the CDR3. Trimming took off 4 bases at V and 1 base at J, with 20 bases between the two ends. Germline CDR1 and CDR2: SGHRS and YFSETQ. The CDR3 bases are TGCGCCAGCAGCCCTAGAAGGCACGACCAATGGAACACTGAAGCTTTCTTT. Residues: CASSPRRHDQWNTEAFF.

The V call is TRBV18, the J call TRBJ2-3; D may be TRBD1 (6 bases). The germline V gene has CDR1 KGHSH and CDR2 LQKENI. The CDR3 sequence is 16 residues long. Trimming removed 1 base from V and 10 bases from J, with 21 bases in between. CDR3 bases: TGTGCCAGCTCACCACAACAGGGATTTTATACTCAAGCGCAGTATTTT. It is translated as CASSPQQGFYTQAQYF.

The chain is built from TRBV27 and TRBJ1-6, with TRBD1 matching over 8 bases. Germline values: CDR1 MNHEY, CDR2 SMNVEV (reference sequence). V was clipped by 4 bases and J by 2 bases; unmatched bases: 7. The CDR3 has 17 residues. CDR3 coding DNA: TGTGCCAGCAGTTCCAGGACAGGGAAAGCCTATAATTCACCCCTCCACTTT. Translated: CASSSRTGKAYNSPLHF.

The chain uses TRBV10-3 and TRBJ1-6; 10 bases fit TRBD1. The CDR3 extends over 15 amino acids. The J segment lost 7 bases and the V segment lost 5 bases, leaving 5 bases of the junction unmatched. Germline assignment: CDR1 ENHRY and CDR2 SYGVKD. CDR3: CAISPGQGLNSPLHF. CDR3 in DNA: TGTGCCATCAGTCCGGGACAGGGGCTAAATTCACCCCTCCACTTT.

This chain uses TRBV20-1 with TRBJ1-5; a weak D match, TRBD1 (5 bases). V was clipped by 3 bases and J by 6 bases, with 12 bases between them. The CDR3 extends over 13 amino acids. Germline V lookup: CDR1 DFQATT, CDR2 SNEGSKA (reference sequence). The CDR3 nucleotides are TGCAGTGCTAGTGGACAAGTCGGTCAGCCCCAGCATTTT. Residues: CSASGQVGQPQHF.

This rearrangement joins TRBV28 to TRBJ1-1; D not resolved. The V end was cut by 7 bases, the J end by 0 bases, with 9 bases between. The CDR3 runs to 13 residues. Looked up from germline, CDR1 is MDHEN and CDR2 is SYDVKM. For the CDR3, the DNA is TGTGCCAGCATTCAGATTCTGAACACTGAAGCTTTCTTT. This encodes CASIQILNTEAFF.

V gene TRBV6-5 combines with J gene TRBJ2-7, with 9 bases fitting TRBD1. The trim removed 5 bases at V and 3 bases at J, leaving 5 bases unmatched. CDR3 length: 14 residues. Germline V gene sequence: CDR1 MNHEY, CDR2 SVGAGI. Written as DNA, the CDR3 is TGTGCCAGCAGTAAACGGGACAGGGACTACGAGCAGTACTTC. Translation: CASSKRDRDYEQYF.

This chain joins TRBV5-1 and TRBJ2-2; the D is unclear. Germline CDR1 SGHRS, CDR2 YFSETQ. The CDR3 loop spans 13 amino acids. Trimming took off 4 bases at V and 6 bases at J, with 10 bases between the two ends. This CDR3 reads CASSQLGAGELFF. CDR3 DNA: TGCGCCAGCAGCCAACTCGGAGCCGGGGAGCTGTTTTTT.

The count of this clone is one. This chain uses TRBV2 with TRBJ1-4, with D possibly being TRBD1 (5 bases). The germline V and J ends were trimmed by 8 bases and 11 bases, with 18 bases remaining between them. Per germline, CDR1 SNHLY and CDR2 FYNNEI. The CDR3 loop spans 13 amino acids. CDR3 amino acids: CASGQGVGRKLFF. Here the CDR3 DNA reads TGTGCCAGCGGACAAGGTGTCGGAAGGAAACTGTTTTTT.

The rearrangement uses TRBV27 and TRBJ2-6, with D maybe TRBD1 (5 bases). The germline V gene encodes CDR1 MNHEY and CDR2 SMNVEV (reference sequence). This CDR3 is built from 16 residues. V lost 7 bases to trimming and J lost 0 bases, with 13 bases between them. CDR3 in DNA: TGTGCCAGCAAAAGACAGTCCCTCTCTGGGGCCAACGTCCTGACTTTC. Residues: CASKRQSLSGANVLTF.

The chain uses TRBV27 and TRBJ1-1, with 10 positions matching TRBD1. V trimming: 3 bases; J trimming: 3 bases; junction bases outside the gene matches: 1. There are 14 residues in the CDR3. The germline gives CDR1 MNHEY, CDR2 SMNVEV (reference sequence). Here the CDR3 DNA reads TGTGCCAGCAGTTTCGGGACAGGGGACACTGAAGCTTTCTTT. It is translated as CASSFGTGDTEAFF.

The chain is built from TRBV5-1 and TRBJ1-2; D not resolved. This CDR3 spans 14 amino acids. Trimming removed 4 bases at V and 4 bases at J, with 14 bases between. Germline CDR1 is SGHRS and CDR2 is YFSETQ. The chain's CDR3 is CASSLDASRYGYTF. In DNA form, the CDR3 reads TGCGCCAGCAGCCTAGATGCCAGCCGCTATGGCTACACCTTC.

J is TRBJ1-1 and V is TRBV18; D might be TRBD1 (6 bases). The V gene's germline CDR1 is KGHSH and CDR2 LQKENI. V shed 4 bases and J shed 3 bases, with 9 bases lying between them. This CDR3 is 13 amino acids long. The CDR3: CASSQDRYTEAFF. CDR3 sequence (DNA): TGTGCCAGCTCACAAGACAGGTACACTGAAGCTTTCTTT.